The present T cell receptor (beta chain) was sequenced within a study of vaccination and CD4 T cells after COVID-19. The sample's treatment: roughly 10-day PBMC culture with coronavirus spike peptide pools or control peptides (ViraFEST assay). With the Oncomine TCR Beta short-read assay, DNA from cultured CD4+ T cells was sequenced. In TCRdb, the PCR reads were re-called with MiXCR into one record per CDR3 protein. The table includes around 13,000 distinct CDR3 sequences, approximately 74% detected once. This clonotype was counted a few times. Its specificity is not known. There are 14 residues in the CDR3. V was clipped by 0 bases and J by 4 bases, with 12 bases between them. Germline CDR1 reads GTSNPN; CDR2 reads SVGIG (reference sequence).

Material: CD4+ T cells from blood, cultured in vitro, obtained after SARS-CoV-2 vaccination. The chain employs TRBV30 and TRBJ1-2; no definite D call. The TCR was taken from a human donor who received a COVID-19 vaccine. The CDR3: CAWSVGFQSYGYTF. In DNA, the CDR3 is TGTGCCTGGAGTGTCGGGTTTCAGAGCTATGGCTACACCTTC.